Sequencing of this TCR beta chain was carried out in a study of blood T cell repertoires in COVID-19. In the study overall: From the United States, Italy and Spain came samples of acute and convalescent COVID-19. T cells, B-cell-depleted T cells, or PBMCs provided the cDNA or gDNA that served as material.

In the source study's methods: For nucleated cells, counts were estimated from reference gene primer amplification. Libraries were prepared by immunoSEQ multiplex PCR; TCRdb keeps only in-frame clonotypes and omits some of them. V, J and clone size reflect that table, while D and trimming were determined from the DNA. In the table there are 200,000 to 300,000 clones, just under 85% of which are singletons. The ends lost 6 bases at V and 5 bases at J; junction bases unmatched: 0. The CDR3 consists of 14 residues. Germline lookup yields CDR1 MNHEY and CDR2 SMNVEV (reference sequence). This chain connects TRBV27 to TRBJ2-1; 14 bases line up with TRBD2. The sequenced material came from peripheral blood. This TCR was recovered from a man in his forties or fifties with acute or convalescent COVID-19. The CDR3 nucleotides are TGTGCCAGCAGGGGACTAGCGGGGGACAATGAGCAGTTCTTC. It translates to CASRGLAGDNEQFF.